The 26 T cell receptor beta chains below come from one sample, sequenced in a study of T cells in Graves' hyperthyroidism and ophthalmopathy. There were TCR beta CDR3 regions amplified from RNA transcripts. The study used the HTBI primer set for a first-round RT-PCR of the TCR CDR3. TCRdb recomputed calls from the multiplex PCR reads with MiXCR, one row per CDR3 protein. The sample has hundreds of thousands of distinct CDR3 sequences; 15% to 18% are singletons. The sample comprised blood. The receptors here all came from a woman aged 18-29 years with Graves' hyperthyroidism.

This clonotype was detected ten times or more. The chain couples TRBV11-3 to TRBJ2-1; 11 nucleotides match TRBD2. V dropped 1 base and J dropped 6; count of bases not matched to a gene: 5. Germline CDR1 and CDR2: SGHNT and YENEEA. The CDR3 runs to 16 residues. The CDR3 DNA reads TGTGCCAGCAGCTTAGGGGGGCTAGCGGGAGGCAATGAGCAGTTCTTC. Translating gives CASSLGGLAGGNEQFF.

This clonotype was detected a few times. A much bigger clone sits one base away, suggesting this may be a read error. Here the CDR3 reads CSAREGALYEQCF. DNA for the CDR3: TGCAGTGCTAGGGAGGGGGCCTTGTACGAGCAGTGCTTC. The chain has TRBV20-1 and TRBJ2-7, with a weak D call TRBD1 (7 bases). Germline V gene data show CDR1 as DFQATT and CDR2 as SNEGSKA (reference sequence). This CDR3 contains 13 residues.

Many counts were recorded for this clonotype. CDR3 nucleotide sequence: TGCAGTGCCGTCAGGGACGGCTACACCTTC. Protein: CSAVRDGYTF. V gene TRBV20-1 combines with J gene TRBJ1-2; D possibly corresponds to TRBD1 (5 bases). CDR1 and CDR2 from the germline V gene are DFQATT and SNEGSKA (reference sequence). Trimming removed 6 bases from V and 8 bases from J, with 10 bases in between. This CDR3 is 10 amino acids long.

This clonotype was observed at least ten times. V usage is TRBV18 and J usage is TRBJ2-7, with 7 bases fitting TRBD1. V lost 0 bases, J lost 5 bases, and 7 bases stayed unmatched. CDR1 is KGHSH and CDR2 is LQKENI in the germline V gene. This CDR3 spans 15 amino acids. The CDR3: CASSPPGQLIDEQYF. The CDR3 region has the DNA TGTGCCAGCTCACCACCGGGACAGTTAATCGACGAGCAGTACTTC.

This clonotype was detected many times. The chain carries TRBV5-1 and TRBJ1-3, with D perhaps TRBD1 (5 bases). The CDR3 contains 14 residues. V was trimmed by 0 bases and J by 7 bases, leaving 11 bases between them. Looked up from germline, CDR1 is SGHRS and CDR2 is YFSETQ. The CDR3 loop is CASSLEDRSNTIYF. The DNA for the CDR3 is TGCGCCAGCAGCTTGGAAGACAGAAGTAACACCATATATTTT.

Many counts were recorded for this clonotype. The V gene is TRBV19, the J gene TRBJ2-1, with 13 nucleotides matching TRBD2. Germline V gene lookup returns CDR1 LNHDA and CDR2 SQIVND (reference sequence). Losses at the gene ends were 2 bases for V and 6 bases for J; bases not matched to a gene: 7. The CDR3 consists of 17 residues. The CDR3 loop is CASSIFGGLAGFNEQFF. The CDR3, as DNA: TGTGCCAGTAGTATATTCGGGGGACTAGCGGGATTCAATGAGCAGTTCTTC.

This clonotype was counted a few times. The chain carries TRBV6-4 and TRBJ2-3; D remains ambiguous. CDR1 and CDR2 from the germline V gene are MRHNA and SNTAGT. CDR3 length: 15 residues. Trimming took off 0 bases at V and 2 bases at J, with 9 bases between the two ends. The CDR3 region is CASSDSGDFTDTQYF. The CDR3 DNA reads as TGTGCCAGCAGTGACTCAGGAGACTTCACAGATACGCAGTATTTT.

This clonotype was picked up a small number of times. The gene calls are TRBV4-1 and TRBJ2-1; D could derive from TRBD1 or TRBD2 (6 bases each). The CDR3 has 16 residues. The ends were cut back, 0 bases at V and 8 bases at J, with 17 bases in the middle. In germline, CDR1 is MGHRA, CDR2 YSYEKL. CDR3 sequence (DNA): TGCGCCAGCAGCCAAGAGGACCGGTTGGGGGGCTATGAGCAGTTCTTC. Translating it yields CASSQEDRLGGYEQFF.

V gene TRBV10-3 combines with J gene TRBJ2-5, with 11 bases fitting TRBD2. Germline V gives CDR1 ENHRY, CDR2 SYGVKD. CDR3 length equals 16 residues. The ends lost 5 bases at V and 0 bases at J; junction bases unmatched: 5. CDR3 in DNA: TGTGCCATCAGTTCCATACTAGCGGGGGACCAAGAGACCCAGTACTTC. Its translation: CAISSILAGDQETQYF.

The chain combines TRBV5-6 with TRBJ1-1; TRBD1 matches at 9 bases. Germline V gives CDR1 SGHDT, CDR2 YYEEEE. Trimming cost V 4 bases and J 5 bases; bases outside gene matches: 6. The length of the CDR3 is 14 residues. The CDR3 bases are TGTGCCAGCAGCCCAGGACAGGGGAGAACTGAAGCTTTCTTT. Protein: CASSPGQGRTEAFF.

This clonotype was seen many times. This sequence joins TRBV29-1 and TRBJ2-1; 7 bases fit TRBD2. The CDR3 loop spans 17 amino acids. V trimming: 6 bases; J trimming: 3 bases; junction bases outside the gene matches: 17. The germline gives CDR1 SQVTM, CDR2 ANQGSEA. The CDR3 sequence is CSVQHLGEGLIYNEQFF. The CDR3 nucleotides are TGCAGCGTCCAACACCTCGGGGAGGGACTCATCTACAATGAGCAGTTCTTC.

This clonotype has at least ten counts. V and J are TRBV6-2 or TRBV6-3 and TRBJ2-1; 8 nucleotides line up with TRBD2. Germline V gene lookup returns CDR1 MNHEY and CDR2 SVGEGT. The CDR3 contains 17 residues. The trim removed 4 bases at V and 3 bases at J, leaving 11 bases unmatched. The CDR3 DNA follows: TGTGCCAGCAGTTCCCTATGGGCCAGCGGGAGCTACAATGAGCAGTTCTTC. Translating gives CASSSLWASGSYNEQFF.

This clonotype appeared many times. The chain couples TRBV20-1 to TRBJ2-3; D gene unclear. The CDR3 consists of 11 residues. The V end lost 7 bases, the J end lost 6 bases, and 11 bases lay between the germline ends. Germline CDR1 is DFQATT and CDR2 is SNEGSKA (reference sequence). The CDR3 is CSGSVQDTQYF. The CDR3 region has the DNA TGCAGTGGCAGCGTCCAGGATACGCAGTATTTT.

This clonotype occurred many times. The chain is built from TRBV20-1 and TRBJ2-7; weak D call: TRBD2 (6 bases). CDR3 size: 10 residues. V lost 6 bases, J lost 8 bases, and 11 bases lay in between. Germline loops: CDR1 DFQATT, CDR2 SNEGSKA (reference sequence). For the CDR3, the DNA is TGCAGTGCCCGCGGGGATCAGCAGTACTTC. Amino acid sequence: CSARGDQQYF.

At least ten counts were recorded for this clonotype. The V gene is TRBV12-3 or TRBV12-4, the J gene TRBJ2-3; 11 bases align to TRBD2. The V and J ends lost 4 bases and 3 bases, in that order; junction bases with no gene match: 12. There are 18 residues in the CDR3. DNA for the CDR3: TGTGCCAGCAGTTATAGTGTGCTAGCGGGAGGACGGACAGATACGCAGTATTTT. This translates into CASSYSVLAGGRTDTQYF.

The chain employs TRBV7-9 and TRBJ1-2; D gene ambiguous. The germline V gene encodes CDR1 SEHNR and CDR2 FQNEAQ (reference sequence). Trimming removed 5 bases at V and 4 bases at J, with 17 bases between. This CDR3 comprises 15 residues. The CDR3 region is CASSMERVVRYGYTF. The CDR3 DNA follows: TGTGCCAGCAGCATGGAAAGGGTTGTCCGCTATGGCTACACCTTC.

This clonotype was counted a few times. The CDR3 here is CASSPSGGSGETQYF. CDR3 nucleotides: TGTGCCAGCAGCCCTAGCGGGGGATCGGGGGAGACCCAGTACTTC. V and J are TRBV7-2 and TRBJ2-5; TRBD2 agrees at 10 bases. The V and J ends lost 5 bases and 5 bases, in that order; junction bases with no gene match: 8. Germline V CDR1 and CDR2: SGHTA, FQGNSA. The CDR3 spans 15 residues.

This chain links TRBV4-1 with TRBJ1-4, with D maybe TRBD1 (6 bases). V was trimmed by 1 base and J by 0 bases, leaving 12 bases between them. The CDR3 runs to 17 residues. Germline CDR1 MGHRA, CDR2 YSYEKL. CDR3 protein: CASSQVLGASTNEKLFF. The CDR3, as DNA: TGCGCCAGCAGCCAAGTTCTGGGGGCCTCAACTAATGAAAAACTGTTTTTT.

This clonotype was seen repeatedly, ten times or more. This rearrangement joins TRBV19 to TRBJ2-7; 8 bases agree with TRBD2. This CDR3 comprises 16 residues. Germline lookup yields CDR1 LNHDA and CDR2 SQIVND (reference sequence). The trim removed 6 bases at V and 2 bases at J, leaving 12 bases unmatched. This CDR3 reads CASSLRQRELPYEQYF. The CDR3 DNA is TGTGCCAGTAGCCTCCGACAGCGGGAGCTTCCCTACGAGCAGTACTTC.

This clonotype has only a few counts. V is TRBV15 and J is TRBJ2-2, with TRBD1 matching over 10 bases. Germline CDR1 and CDR2: LNHNV and YYDKDF (reference sequence). The CDR3 spans 14 residues. The junction had 2 bases not matched to a gene; V was cut back by 6 bases and J by 4 bases. In DNA, the CDR3 is TGTGCCACCAGGGGGACAGGGGCCACCGGGGAGCTGTTTTTT. As protein: CATRGTGATGELFF.

V gene TRBV6-1 combines with J gene TRBJ2-5; D is uncertain. The CDR3 runs to 15 residues. In germline, CDR1 is MNHNS, CDR2 SASEGT. The V and J ends lost 5 bases and 1 base respectively, with 14 bases between them. The CDR3 sequence is CASSKTRNLQETQYF. The CDR3 DNA follows: TGTGCCAGCAGTAAAACCCGGAACCTCCAAGAGACCCAGTACTTC.

There are many counts of this clonotype. CDR3 amino acids: CAISPGQVNSPLHF. The CDR3 DNA is TGTGCCATCAGCCCGGGACAAGTTAATTCACCCCTCCACTTT. V is TRBV10-3 and J is TRBJ1-6, with D possibly TRBD1 on 6 matching bases. The CDR3 is 14 amino acids. CDR1 and CDR2 from the germline V gene are ENHRY and SYGVKD. V dropped 6 bases and J dropped 6 bases, with 12 bases sitting between them.

In its sample, this clonotype was seen many times. This chain joins TRBV28 and TRBJ1-5, with 7 bases matching TRBD1. CDR3 length: 14 amino acids. The V segment lost 7 bases and the J segment 4 bases; nucleotides outside the gene matches: 7. Germline V gene lookup returns CDR1 MDHEN and CDR2 SYDVKM. CDR3: CASNTGDRNQPQHF. In DNA, the CDR3 is TGTGCCAGCAACACAGGGGATCGGAATCAGCCCCAGCATTTT.

On this clonotype itself: Being one base from a much bigger clone, this may be a read error. V is TRBV28 and J is TRBJ1-4; D is possibly TRBD1 (5 bases). The germline V gene encodes CDR1 MDHEN and CDR2 SYDVKM. The CDR3 loop spans 13 amino acids. CDR3 residues: CASMGQVNERLFF. CDR3 in DNA: TGTGCCAGCATGGGGCAGGTTAATGAAAGACTGTTTTTT.

This clonotype was seen ten or more times. The chain's CDR3 is CASRPISSTDTQYF. For the CDR3, the DNA is TGCGCCAGCAGGCCGATATCTAGCACAGATACGCAGTATTTT. The chain links TRBV10-2 to TRBJ2-3; D is uncertain. Germline loops: CDR1 WSHSY, CDR2 SAAADI. Trimming shortened V by 6 bases and J by 0 bases, and 10 bases separated the two germline ends. This CDR3 comprises 14 residues.

The J gene is TRBJ2-4, the V gene TRBV7-9; tentatively, D is TRBD1 (6 bases). The CDR3 runs 21 residues. Trimming pared 2 bases from V and 0 bases from J, leaving 26 bases between. CDR1 and CDR2 from the germline V gene are SEHNR and FQNEAQ (reference sequence). CDR3 protein: CASSLPPRGPEYDLAKNIQYF. CDR3 coding DNA: TGTGCCAGCAGCTTACCCCCCAGGGGCCCCGAGTACGATCTAGCCAAAAACATTCAGTACTTC.